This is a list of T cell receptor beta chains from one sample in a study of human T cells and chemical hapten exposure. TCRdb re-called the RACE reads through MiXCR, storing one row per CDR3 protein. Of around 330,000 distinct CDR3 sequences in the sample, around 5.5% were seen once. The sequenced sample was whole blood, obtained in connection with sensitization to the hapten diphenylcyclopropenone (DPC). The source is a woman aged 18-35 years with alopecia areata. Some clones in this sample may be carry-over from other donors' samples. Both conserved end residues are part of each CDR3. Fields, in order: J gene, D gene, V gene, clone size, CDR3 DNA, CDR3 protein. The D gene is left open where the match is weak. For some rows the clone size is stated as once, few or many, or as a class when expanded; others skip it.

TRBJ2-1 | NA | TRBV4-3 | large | TGCGCCAGCAGCCAAGATGCAGGGAGCTCCTACAATGAGCAGTTCTTC | CASSQDAGSSYNEQFF
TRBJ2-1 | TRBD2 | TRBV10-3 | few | TGTGCCATCAGCTTGGGACTAGCGGGGTGGAGTGAGCAGTTCTTC | CAISLGLAGWSEQFF
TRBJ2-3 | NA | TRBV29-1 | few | TGCAGCGTTGAGGCCAGCACAGATACGCAGTATTTT | CSVEASTDTQYF
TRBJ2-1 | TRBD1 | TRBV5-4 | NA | TGTGCCAGCAGCTTAAGGACAGGGAATGAGCAGTTCTTC | CASSLRTGNEQFF
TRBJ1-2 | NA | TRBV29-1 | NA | TGCAGCGTTGAGGGGGGGCGTAACTATGGCTACACCTTC | CSVEGGRNYGYTF
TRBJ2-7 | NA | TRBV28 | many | TGTGCCACCCGCGGAGACACCTACGAGCAGTACTTC | CATRGDTYEQYF
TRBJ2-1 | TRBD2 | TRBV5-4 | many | TGTGCCAGCAGCCCCGGGGGTGCTAGCGGGGTAAACAATGAGCAGTTCTTC | CASSPGGASGVNNEQFF
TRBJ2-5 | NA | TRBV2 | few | TGTGCCAGCCGTTTGCGGGGTCTCTCAGAGACCCAGTACTTC | CASRLRGLSETQYF
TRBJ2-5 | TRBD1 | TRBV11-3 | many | TGTGCCAGCAGCTTAGACGGACAGGGCCAAGAGACCCAGTACTTC | CASSLDGQGQETQYF
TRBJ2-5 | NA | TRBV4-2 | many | TGTGCCAGCAGCCTCCGGACCGACCAAGAGACCCAGTACTTC | CASSLRTDQETQYF
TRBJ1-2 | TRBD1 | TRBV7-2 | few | TGTGCCAGCAGCGAAACGACAGGGTCCTATGGCTACACCTTC | CASSETTGSYGYTF
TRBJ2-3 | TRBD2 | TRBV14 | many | TGTGCCAGCAGCCCAGGGACTAGCGGGGCGCCCTTTGCAGATACGCAGTATTTT | CASSPGTSGAPFADTQYF
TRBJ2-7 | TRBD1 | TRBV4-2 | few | TGTGCCAGCAGCCTCCGGGACAGGGACCACGAGCAGTACTTC | CASSLRDRDHEQYF
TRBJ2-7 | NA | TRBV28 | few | TGTGCCAGCAGTGGGGGAACAGTTCCCTACGAGCAGTACTTC | CASSGGTVPYEQYF
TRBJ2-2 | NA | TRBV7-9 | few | TGTGCCAGCAGCTCCCGGGGCGATTACACCGGGGAGCTGTTTTTT | CASSSRGDYTGELFF
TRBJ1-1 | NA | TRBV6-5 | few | TGTGCCAGCAGTTACTCAAGGGATACTCAAGCTTTCTTT | CASSYSRDTQAFF
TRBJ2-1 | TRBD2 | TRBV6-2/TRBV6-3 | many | TGTGCCAGCAGAAGTCTAGCGGGTTCCTACAATGAGCAGTTCTTC | CASRSLAGSYNEQFF
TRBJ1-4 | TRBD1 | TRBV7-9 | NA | TGTGCCAGCAGCCCCGGGGACAGTGGTAATGAAAAACTGTTTTTT | CASSPGDSGNEKLFF
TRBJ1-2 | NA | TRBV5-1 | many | TGCGCCAGCAGCTTGCCCCTTTCCAGCCGGGACCGTTCGTTTTCTAACTATGGCTACACCTTC | CASSLPLSSRDRSFSNYGYTF
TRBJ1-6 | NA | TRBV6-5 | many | TGTGCCAGCAGTTCCGCCCTGGGGTTTAATTCACCCCTCCACTTT | CASSSALGFNSPLHF
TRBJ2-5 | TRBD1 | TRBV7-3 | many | TGTGCCAGCAGCTTAACAGGGACAGGGATGCCCCAGTACTTC | CASSLTGTGMPQYF
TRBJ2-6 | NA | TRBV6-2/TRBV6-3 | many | TGTGCCAGCAGCCCTACAGGGTTCTCTGGGGCCAACGTCCTGACTTTC | CASSPTGFSGANVLTF
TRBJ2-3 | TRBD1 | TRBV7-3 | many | TGTGCCAGCAGCCCAGGGTACAGGGGGTCTAGCACAGATACGCAGTATTTT | CASSPGYRGSSTDTQYF
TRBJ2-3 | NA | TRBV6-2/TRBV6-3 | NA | TGTGCCAGCAGTTACTCGGGGTTAAGCGGCTCTAGCACAGATACGCAGTATTTT | CASSYSGLSGSSTDTQYF
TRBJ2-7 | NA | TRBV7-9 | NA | TGTGCCAGCAGCTTATCCGCCGGAGTAGGGGACCCCTACGAGCAGTACTTC | CASSLSAGVGDPYEQYF
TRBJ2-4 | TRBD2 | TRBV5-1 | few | TGCGCCAGCAGCCCCGGACTAGCGGGGGAACTCAAAAACATTCAGTACTTC | CASSPGLAGELKNIQYF
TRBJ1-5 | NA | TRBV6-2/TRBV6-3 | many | TGTGCCAGCAGTTTCCGGTGGCCTCAGCCCCAGCATTTT | CASSFRWPQPQHF
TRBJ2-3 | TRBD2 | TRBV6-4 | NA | TGTGCCAGCAGTGTTACTAGCGGGAGCACAGATACGCAGTATTTT | CASSVTSGSTDTQYF
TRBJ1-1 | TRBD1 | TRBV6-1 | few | TGTGCCATCCGGACAGGGGGCACTGAAGCTTTCTTT | CAIRTGGTEAFF
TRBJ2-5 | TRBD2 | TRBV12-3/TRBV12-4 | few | TGTGCCAGCAGTCCTGAGACTAGCGGGGGAGAGACCCAGTACTTC | CASSPETSGGETQYF
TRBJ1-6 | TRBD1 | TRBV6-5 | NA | TGTGCCAGCAGTACCGGACAGGTTTCTTCACCCCTCCACTTT | CASSTGQVSSPLHF
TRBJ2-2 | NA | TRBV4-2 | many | TGTGCCAGCAGCCAAGAGGCTCTGATGAACACCGGGGAGCTGTTTTTT | CASSQEALMNTGELFF
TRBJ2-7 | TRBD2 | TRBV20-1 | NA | TGCAGTGCTAGGTGGCTAGCCGGGGGGGAGCAGTACTTC | CSARWLAGGEQYF
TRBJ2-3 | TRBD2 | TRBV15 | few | TGTGCCACCAGTCTTGGCGAGACTAGCGGACCAAGCACAGATACGCAGTATTTT | CATSLGETSGPSTDTQYF
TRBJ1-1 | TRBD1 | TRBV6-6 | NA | TGTGCCAGCATCATAACGTTCGGGACAGGTGAAGCTTTCTTT | CASIITFGTGEAFF
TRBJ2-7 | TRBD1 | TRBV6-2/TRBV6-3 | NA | TGTGCCAGCAGTTACCTCCGGGACAGGGGAACCGAGCAGTACTTC | CASSYLRDRGTEQYF
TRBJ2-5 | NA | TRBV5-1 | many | TGCGCCAGCAGCGCGAGGGATCTGAAAGAGACCCAGTACTTC | CASSARDLKETQYF
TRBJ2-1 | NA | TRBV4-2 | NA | TGTGCCAGCAGCCAAGTTTCAAATGAGCAGTTCTTC | CASSQVSNEQFF
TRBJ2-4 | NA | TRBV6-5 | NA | TGTGCCAGCAGTTCTCAAGGACCCAAAAACATTCAGTACTTC | CASSSQGPKNIQYF
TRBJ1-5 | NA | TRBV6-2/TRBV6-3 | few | TGTGCCAGCAGGACCAGACGTCTCAATCAGCCCCAGCATTTT | CASRTRRLNQPQHF
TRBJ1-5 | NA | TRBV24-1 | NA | TGTGCCACCAGTGAATCGAATCAGCCCCAGCATTTT | CATSESNQPQHF
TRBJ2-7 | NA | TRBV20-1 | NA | TGCAGTGCTAGCGGACCCTACGAGCAGTACTTC | CSASGPYEQYF
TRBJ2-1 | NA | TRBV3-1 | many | TGTGCCAGCAGCCAAGGGGTTAACAATGAGCAGTTCTTC | CASSQGVNNEQFF
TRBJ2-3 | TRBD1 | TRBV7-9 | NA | TGTGCCAGCAGCTTCCCACCGGGACAGGGGGCTACAGATACGCAGTATTTT | CASSFPPGQGATDTQYF
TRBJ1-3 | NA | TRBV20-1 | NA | TGCCGTGCTAGAGGACAGAGCTCTGGAAACACCATATATTTT | CRARGQSSGNTIYF
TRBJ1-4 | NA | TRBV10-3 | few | TGTGCCATCAGAGATGCAACTAATGAAAAACTGTTTTTT | CAIRDATNEKLFF
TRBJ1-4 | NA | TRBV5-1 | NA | TGCGCCAGCAGCGCATCCATGGGGACTATGAATGAAAAACTGTTTTTT | CASSASMGTMNEKLFF
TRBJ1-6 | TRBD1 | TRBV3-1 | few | TGTGCCAGCAGCCAAGAAAGGGTAGGGGGCAGTTCACCCCTCCACTTT | CASSQERVGGSSPLHF
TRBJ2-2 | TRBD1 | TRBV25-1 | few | TGTGCCAGCAGTGCGTACTCCTCAACCGGGACAGGGGATACCGGGGAGCTGTTTTTT | CASSAYSSTGTGDTGELFF
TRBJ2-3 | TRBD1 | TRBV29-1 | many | TGCAGCGTTGCTGGACAGGACCTTAGCACAGATACGCAGTATTTT | CSVAGQDLSTDTQYF
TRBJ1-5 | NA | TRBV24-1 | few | TGTGCCACCAGTGATTTGAGGAGCAATCAGCCCCAGCATTTT | CATSDLRSNQPQHF
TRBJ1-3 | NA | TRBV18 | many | TGTGCCAGCTCACCTCGGCCGGATTCCTCTGGAAACACCATATATTTT | CASSPRPDSSGNTIYF
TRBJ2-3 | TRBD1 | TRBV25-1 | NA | TGTGCCAGCAACCTAGGGGGGACAGGGATCCCAGATACGCAGTATTTT | CASNLGGTGIPDTQYF
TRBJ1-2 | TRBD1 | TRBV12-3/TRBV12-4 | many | TGTGCCAGCCGCGGGACAGCAGCCAACTATGGCTACACCTTC | CASRGTAANYGYTF
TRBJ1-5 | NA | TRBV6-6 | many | TGTGCCACCTCGCTTACCGTTTATCAGCCCCAGCATTTT | CATSLTVYQPQHF